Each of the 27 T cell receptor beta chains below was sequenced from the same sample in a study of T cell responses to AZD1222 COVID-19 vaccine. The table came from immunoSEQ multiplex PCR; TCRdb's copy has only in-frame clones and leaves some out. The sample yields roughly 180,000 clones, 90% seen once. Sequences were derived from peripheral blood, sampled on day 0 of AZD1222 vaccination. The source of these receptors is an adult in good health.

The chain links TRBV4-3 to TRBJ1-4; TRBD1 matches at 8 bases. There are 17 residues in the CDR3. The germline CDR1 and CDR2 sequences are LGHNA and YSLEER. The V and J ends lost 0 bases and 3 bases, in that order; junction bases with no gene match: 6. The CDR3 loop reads CASSQEAGGAANEKLFF. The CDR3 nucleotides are TGCGCCAGCAGCCAAGAGGCAGGGGGCGCGGCTAATGAAAAACTGTTTTTT.

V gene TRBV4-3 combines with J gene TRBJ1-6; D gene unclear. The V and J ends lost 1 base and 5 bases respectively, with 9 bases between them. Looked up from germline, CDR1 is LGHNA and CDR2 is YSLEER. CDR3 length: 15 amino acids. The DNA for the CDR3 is TGCGCCAGCAGCCAAGTGGGCCAGGATAATTCACCCCTCCACTTT. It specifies CASSQVGQDNSPLHF.

For the CDR3, the DNA is TGTGCCACCAGTGATAGGTCGGGACAGCTTCAAGAGACCCAGTACTTC. The encoded protein is CATSDRSGQLQETQYF. The rearrangement uses TRBV24-1 and TRBJ2-5; 7 positions agree with TRBD1. V gave up 3 bases and J gave up 2 bases; unmatched junction bases: 8. There are 16 residues in the CDR3. Germline lookup yields CDR1 KGHDR and CDR2 SFDVKD.

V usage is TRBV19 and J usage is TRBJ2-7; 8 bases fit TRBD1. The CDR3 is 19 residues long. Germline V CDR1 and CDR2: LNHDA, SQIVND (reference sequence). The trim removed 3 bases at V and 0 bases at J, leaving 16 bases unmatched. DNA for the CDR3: TGTGCCAGTAGTATGGATGGGACAGGTTATCTGGGAAGCTCCTACGAGCAGTACTTC. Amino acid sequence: CASSMDGTGYLGSSYEQYF.

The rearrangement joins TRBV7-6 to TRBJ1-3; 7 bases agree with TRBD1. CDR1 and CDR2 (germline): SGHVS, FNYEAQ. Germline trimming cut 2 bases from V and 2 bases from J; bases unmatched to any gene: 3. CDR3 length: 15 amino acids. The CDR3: CASSLSQGAGNTIYF. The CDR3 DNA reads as TGTGCCAGCAGCTTATCCCAGGGGGCTGGAAACACCATATATTTT. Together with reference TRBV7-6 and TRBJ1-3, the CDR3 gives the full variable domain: GAGVSQSPRYKVTKRGQDVALRCDPISGHVSLYWYRQALGQGPEFLTYFNYEAQQDKSGLPNDRFSAERPEGSISTLTIQRTEQRDSAMYRCASSLSQGAGNTIYFGEGSWLTVV.

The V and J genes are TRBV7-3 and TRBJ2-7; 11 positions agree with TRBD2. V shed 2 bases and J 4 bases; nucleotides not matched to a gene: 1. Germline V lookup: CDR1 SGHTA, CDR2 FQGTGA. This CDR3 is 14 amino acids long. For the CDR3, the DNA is TGTGCCAGCAGCTTAGCTAGCGGGGGGTACGAGCAGTACTTC. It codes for CASSLASGGYEQYF. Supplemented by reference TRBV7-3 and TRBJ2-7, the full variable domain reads GAGVSQTPSNKVTEKGKYVELRCDPISGHTALYWYRQSLGQGPEFLIYFQGTGAADDSGLPNDRFFAVRPEGSVSTLKIQRTERGDSAVYLCASSLASGGYEQYFGPGTRLTVT.

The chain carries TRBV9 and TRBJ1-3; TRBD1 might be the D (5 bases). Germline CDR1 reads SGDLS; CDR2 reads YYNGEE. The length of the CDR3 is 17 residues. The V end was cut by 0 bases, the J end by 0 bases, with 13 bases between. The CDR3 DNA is TGTGCCAGCAGCGTAGTGCCGGACACAGCCTCTGGAAACACCATATATTTT. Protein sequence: CASSVVPDTASGNTIYF.

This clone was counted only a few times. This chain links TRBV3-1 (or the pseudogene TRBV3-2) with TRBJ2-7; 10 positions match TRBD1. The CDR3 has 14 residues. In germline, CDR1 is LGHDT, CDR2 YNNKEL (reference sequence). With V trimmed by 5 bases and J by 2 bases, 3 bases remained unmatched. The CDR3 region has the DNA TGTGCCAGCAGCGACGGGACAGGGGCCTACGAGCAGTACTTC. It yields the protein CASSDGTGAYEQYF.

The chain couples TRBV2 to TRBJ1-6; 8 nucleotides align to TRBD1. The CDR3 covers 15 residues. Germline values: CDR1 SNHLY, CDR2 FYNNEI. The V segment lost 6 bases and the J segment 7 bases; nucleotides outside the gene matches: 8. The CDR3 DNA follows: TGTGCCAGCAGAGGACAGGGTTTAGGCAATTCACCCCTCCACTTT. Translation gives CASRGQGLGNSPLHF.

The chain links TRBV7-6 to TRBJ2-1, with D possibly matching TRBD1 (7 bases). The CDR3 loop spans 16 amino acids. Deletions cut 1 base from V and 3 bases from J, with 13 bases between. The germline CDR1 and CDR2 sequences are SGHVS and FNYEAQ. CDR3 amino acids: CASSLGSGQVYNEQFF. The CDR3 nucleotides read TGTGCCAGCAGCTTAGGTAGCGGACAGGTCTACAATGAGCAGTTCTTC.

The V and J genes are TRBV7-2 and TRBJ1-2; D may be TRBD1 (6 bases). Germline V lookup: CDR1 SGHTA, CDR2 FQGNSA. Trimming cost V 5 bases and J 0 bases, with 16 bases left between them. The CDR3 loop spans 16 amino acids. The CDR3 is CASSPVGGHSNYGYTF. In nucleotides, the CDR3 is TGTGCCAGCAGCCCAGTTGGGGGGCATTCTAACTATGGCTACACCTTC.

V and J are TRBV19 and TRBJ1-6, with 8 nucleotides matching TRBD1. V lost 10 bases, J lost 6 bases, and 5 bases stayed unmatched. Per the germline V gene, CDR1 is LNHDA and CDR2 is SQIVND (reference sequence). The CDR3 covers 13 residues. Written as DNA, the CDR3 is TGTGCCACCCAAGACAGGGGTAATTCACCCCTCCACTTT. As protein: CATQDRGNSPLHF.

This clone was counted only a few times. For the CDR3, the DNA is TGTGCCAGCCAGAACTATGGCTACACCTTC. Its protein product is CASQNYGYTF. The gene calls are TRBV2 and TRBJ1-2; D gene uncertain. The V end was cut by 8 bases, the J end by 2 bases, with 3 bases between. The CDR3 sequence is 10 residues long. Germline V gene lookup returns CDR1 SNHLY and CDR2 FYNNEI.

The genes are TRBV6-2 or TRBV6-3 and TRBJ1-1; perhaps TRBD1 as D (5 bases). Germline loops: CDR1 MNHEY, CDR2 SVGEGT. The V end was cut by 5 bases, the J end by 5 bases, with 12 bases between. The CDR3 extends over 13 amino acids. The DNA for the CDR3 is TGTGCCAGCAGTCCAATCGGGGCGACTGAAGCTTTCTTT. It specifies CASSPIGATEAFF.

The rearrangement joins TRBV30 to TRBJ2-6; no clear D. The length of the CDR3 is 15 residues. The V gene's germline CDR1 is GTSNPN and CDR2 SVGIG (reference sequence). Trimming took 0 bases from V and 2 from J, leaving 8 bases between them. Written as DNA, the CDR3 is TGTGCCTGGAGTGTACCCGGCGCTGGGGCCAACGTCCTGACTTTC. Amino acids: CAWSVPGAGANVLTF.

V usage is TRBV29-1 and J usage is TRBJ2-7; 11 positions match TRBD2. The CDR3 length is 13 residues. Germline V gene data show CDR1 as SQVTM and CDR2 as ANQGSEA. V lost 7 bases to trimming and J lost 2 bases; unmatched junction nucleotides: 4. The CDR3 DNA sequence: TGCAGCGCCACTAGCGGGGGAACCTACGAGCAGTACTTC. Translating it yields CSATSGGTYEQYF.

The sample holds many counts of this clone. The CDR3 DNA reads as TGTGCCAGCAGCTTAGGGCCCTTGACCGAGCAGTACTTC. Translating it yields CASSLGPLTEQYF. The V call is TRBV7-2, the J call TRBJ2-7; D is undetermined. The CDR3 loop spans 13 amino acids. V dropped 1 base and J dropped 6 bases, with 10 bases sitting between them. Germline assignment: CDR1 SGHTA and CDR2 FQGNSA.

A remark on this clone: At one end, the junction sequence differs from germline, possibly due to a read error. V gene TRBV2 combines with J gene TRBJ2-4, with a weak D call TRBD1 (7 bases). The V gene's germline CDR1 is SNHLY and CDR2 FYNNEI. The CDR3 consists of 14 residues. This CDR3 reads CASSETRDSEKFSF. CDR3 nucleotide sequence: TGTGCCAGCAGTGAAACGCGGGACAGCGAAAAATTTAGCTTC.

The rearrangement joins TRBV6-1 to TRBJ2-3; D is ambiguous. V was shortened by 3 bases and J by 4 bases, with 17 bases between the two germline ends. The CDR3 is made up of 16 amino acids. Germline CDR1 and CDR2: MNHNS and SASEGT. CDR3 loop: CASSEPKQRYADTQYF. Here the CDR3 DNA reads TGTGCCAGCAGTGAGCCGAAACAGCGATATGCAGATACGCAGTATTTT.

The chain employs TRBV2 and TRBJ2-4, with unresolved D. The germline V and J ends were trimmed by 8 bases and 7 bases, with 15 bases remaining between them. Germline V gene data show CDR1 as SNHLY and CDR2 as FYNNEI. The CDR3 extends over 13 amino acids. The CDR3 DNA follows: TGTGCCAGCTCGTTGGCTTTGGACAACATTCAGTACTTC. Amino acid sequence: CASSLALDNIQYF.

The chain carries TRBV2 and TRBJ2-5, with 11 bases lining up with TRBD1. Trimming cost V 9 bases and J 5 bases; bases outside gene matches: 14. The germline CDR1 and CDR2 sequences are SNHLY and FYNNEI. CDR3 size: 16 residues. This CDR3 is CARLNPGQGVDETQYF. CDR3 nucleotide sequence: TGTGCCAGACTGAACCCGGGACAGGGGGTAGATGAGACCCAGTACTTC.

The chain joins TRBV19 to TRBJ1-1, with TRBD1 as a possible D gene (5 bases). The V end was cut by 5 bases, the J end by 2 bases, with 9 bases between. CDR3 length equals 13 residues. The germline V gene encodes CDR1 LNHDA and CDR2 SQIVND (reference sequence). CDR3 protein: CASSWGKNTEAFF. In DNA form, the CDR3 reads TGTGCCAGTAGTTGGGGCAAAAACACTGAAGCTTTCTTT.

CDR3 protein: CASSGGTGNSPLHF. CDR3 DNA sequence: TGCGCCAGCAGCGGTGGGACAGGAAATTCACCCCTCCACTTT. The chain employs TRBV5-1 and TRBJ1-6; the match to TRBD1 covers 8 bases. Per germline, CDR1 SGHRS and CDR2 YFSETQ. V lost 4 bases to trimming and J lost 7 bases; unmatched junction nucleotides: 4. The length of the CDR3 is 14 residues.

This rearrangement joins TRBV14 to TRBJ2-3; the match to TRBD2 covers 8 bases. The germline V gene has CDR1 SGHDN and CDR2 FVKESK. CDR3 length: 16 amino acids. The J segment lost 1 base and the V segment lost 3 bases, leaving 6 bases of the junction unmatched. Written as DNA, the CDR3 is TGTGCCAGCAGCCAGAAGCGGGGGCCCGGCACAGATACGCAGTATTTT. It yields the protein CASSQKRGPGTDTQYF.

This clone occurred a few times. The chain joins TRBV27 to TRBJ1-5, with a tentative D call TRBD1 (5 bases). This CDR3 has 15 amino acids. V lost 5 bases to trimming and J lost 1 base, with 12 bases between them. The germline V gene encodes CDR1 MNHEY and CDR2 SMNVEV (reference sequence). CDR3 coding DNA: TGTGCCAGCAGTCCTTCGGGGGGGAGCAATCAGCCCCAGCATTTT. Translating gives CASSPSGGSNQPQHF.

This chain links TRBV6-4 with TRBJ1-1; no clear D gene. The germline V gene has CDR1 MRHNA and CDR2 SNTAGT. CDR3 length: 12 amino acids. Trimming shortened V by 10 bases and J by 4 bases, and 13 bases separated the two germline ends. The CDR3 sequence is CAIDRVGTEAFF. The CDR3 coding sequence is TGTGCCATCGATAGGGTTGGCACTGAAGCTTTCTTT.

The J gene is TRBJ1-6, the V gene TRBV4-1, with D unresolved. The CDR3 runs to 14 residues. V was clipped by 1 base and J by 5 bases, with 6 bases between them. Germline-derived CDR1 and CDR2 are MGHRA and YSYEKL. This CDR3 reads CASSQVTDNSPLHF. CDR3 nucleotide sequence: TGCGCCAGCAGCCAAGTAACGGATAATTCACCCCTCCACTTT.